This TCR beta chain was observed in a study of cytomegalovirus exposure and HLA in healthy donors. The CDR3 runs to 15 residues. The germline V gene encodes CDR1 MNHEY and CDR2 SVGAGI. The trim removed 5 bases at V and 2 bases at J, leaving 5 bases unmatched. Primers included in the PCR were 60 Vbeta and 13 Jbeta primers. Method: immunoSEQ multiplex PCR; TCRdb's copy keeps in-frame clones and lacks some. The table records roughly 100,000 clones, about 79% of them present only once. Sequencing was performed on PBMCs. The rearrangement links TRBV6-5 to TRBJ2-1; 8 bases agree with TRBD1. The clonotype comes from a man aged 55 to 70 in good health and CMV-seropositive. CDR3 sequence reads: CASSVETGAYNEQFF. In nucleotides, the CDR3 is TGTGCCAGCAGTGTCGAGACAGGGGCCTACAATGAGCAGTTCTTC.